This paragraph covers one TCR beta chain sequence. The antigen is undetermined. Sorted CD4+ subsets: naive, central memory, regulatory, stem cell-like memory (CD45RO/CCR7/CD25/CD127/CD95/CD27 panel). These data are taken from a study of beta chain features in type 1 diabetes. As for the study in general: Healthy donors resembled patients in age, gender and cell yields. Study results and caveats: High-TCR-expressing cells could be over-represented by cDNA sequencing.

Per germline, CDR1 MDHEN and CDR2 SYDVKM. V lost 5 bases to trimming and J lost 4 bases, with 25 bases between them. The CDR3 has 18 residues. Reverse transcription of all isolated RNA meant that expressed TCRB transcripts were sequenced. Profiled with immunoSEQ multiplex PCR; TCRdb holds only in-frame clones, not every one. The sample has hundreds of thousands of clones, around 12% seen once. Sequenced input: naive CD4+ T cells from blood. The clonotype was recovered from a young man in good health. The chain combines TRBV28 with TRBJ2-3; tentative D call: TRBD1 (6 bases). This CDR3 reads CASSPPRGNRGYADTQYF. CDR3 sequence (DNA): TGTGCCAGCAGTCCCCCCCGAGGTAATAGGGGGTATGCAGATACGCAGTATTTT.